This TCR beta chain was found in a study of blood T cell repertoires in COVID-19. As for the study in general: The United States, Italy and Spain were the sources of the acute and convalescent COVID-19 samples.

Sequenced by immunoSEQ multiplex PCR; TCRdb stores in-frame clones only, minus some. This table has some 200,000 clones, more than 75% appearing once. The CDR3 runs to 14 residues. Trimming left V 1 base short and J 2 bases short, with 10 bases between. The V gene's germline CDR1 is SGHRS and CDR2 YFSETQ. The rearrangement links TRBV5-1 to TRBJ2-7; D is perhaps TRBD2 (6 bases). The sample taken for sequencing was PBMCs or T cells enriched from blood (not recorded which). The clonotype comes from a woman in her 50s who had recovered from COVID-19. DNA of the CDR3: TGCGCCAGCAGCTTGAGGGCGGGAACCTACGAGCAGTACTTC. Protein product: CASSLRAGTYEQYF.